These 32 T cell receptor beta chains share one sample of origin, sequenced in a study of T cells in localized non-small cell lung cancer. Clones were read by immunoSEQ multiplex PCR, and TCRdb kept only the in-frame ones, dropping some. The data contain roughly 1,700 clones, around 26% of them singletons. The sample consisted of lung tumor tissue, taken before any cancer treatment. The source of these receptors is a male donor aged 60 or older with stage II squamous cell lung carcinoma.

J is TRBJ2-7 and V is TRBV11-3, with D perhaps TRBD1 or TRBD2 (6 bases each). Germline V gene lookup returns CDR1 SGHNT and CDR2 YENEEA. With 2 bases removed from V and 7 bases from J, the gap between germline ends came to 18 bases. This CDR3 spans 15 amino acids. The CDR3 sequence: CASSLLTGGAGEQYF. The CDR3 bases are TGTGCCAGCAGCTTATTAACCGGGGGCGCGGGGGAGCAGTACTTC.

V usage is TRBV28 and J usage is TRBJ2-2; the match to TRBD1 covers 7 bases. V lost 0 bases and J lost 5; bases outside the gene matches: 3. Germline V gene data show CDR1 as MDHEN and CDR2 as SYDVKM. The CDR3 has 15 amino acids. Written as DNA, the CDR3 is TGTGCCAGCAGTTTATGGGCAGGGGGAACCGGGGAGCTGTTTTTT. It is translated as CASSLWAGGTGELFF. Complete variable domain (other parts from reference TRBV28 and TRBJ2-2): DVKVTQSSRYLVKRTGEKVFLECVQDMDHENMFWYRQDPGLGLRLIYFSYDVKMKEKGDIPEGYSVSREKKERFSLILESASTNQTSMYLCASSLWAGGTGELFFGEGSRLTVL.

The J gene is TRBJ1-1, the V gene TRBV29-1; 7 bases align to TRBD1. V was clipped by 7 bases and J by 2 bases; unmatched bases: 10. Germline lookup yields CDR1 SQVTM and CDR2 ANQGSEA. The CDR3 has 14 amino acids. In nucleotides, the CDR3 is TGCAGCGCCCGGGGGGGACAGACTAACACTGAAGCTTTCTTT. As protein: CSARGGQTNTEAFF.

This clone was found a few times. The chain couples TRBV23-1 to TRBJ1-5, with D unresolved. TRBV23-1 is an open reading frame, and its role is uncertain. This CDR3 contains 15 residues. V lost 6 bases and J lost 6, with 18 bases in between. The CDR3 DNA reads TGCGCCAGCAGCCAAGAATGGCCCGCGGTTCAGCCCCAGCATTTT. Amino acid sequence: CASSQEWPAVQPQHF.

The CDR3, as DNA: TGTGCCAGCAGGGTTGGAGGGGGTCGCAATCAGCCCCAGCATTTT. The encoded protein is CASRVGGGRNQPQHF. This chain joins TRBV28 and TRBJ1-5; D might be TRBD1 (6 bases). CDR3 length: 15 amino acids. In germline, CDR1 is MDHEN, CDR2 SYDVKM. Trimming stripped 6 bases from V and 2 bases from J, with 14 bases between.

Only a few counts were recorded for this clone. In DNA, the CDR3 is TGTGCCAGCAGTGACAGGGGATTGGGCAATCAGCCCCAGCATTTT. Translated: CASSDRGLGNQPQHF. V is TRBV9 and J is TRBJ1-5, with 8 bases that match TRBD1. This CDR3 region has 15 residues. The germline V gene has CDR1 SGDLS and CDR2 YYNGEE. V lost 5 bases to trimming and J lost 2 bases; unmatched junction nucleotides: 6.

This clone was observed a handful of times. V is TRBV11-3 and J is TRBJ1-1; weak D call: TRBD1 (5 bases). Trimming left V 7 bases short and J 4 bases short, with 16 bases between. Germline V lookup: CDR1 SGHNT, CDR2 YENEEA. The CDR3 has 14 residues. The CDR3 is CASTSGNSGTEAFF. The CDR3 DNA reads as TGTGCCAGCACCTCAGGGAACTCCGGCACTGAAGCTTTCTTT. Complete variable domain (other parts from reference TRBV11-3 and TRBJ1-1): EAGVVQSPRYKIIEKKQPVAFWCNPISGHNTLYWYLQNLGQGPELLIRYENEEAVDDSQLPKDRFSAERLKGVDSTLKIQPAELGDSAVYLCASTSGNSGTEAFFGQGTRLTVV.

This chain joins TRBV19 and TRBJ2-1; D not resolved. In germline, CDR1 is LNHDA, CDR2 SQIVND (reference sequence). V was shortened by 4 bases and J by 4 bases, with 17 bases between the two germline ends. The CDR3 extends over 16 amino acids. This CDR3 is CASSTPLQSAYNEQFF. In DNA, the CDR3 is TGTGCCAGTAGTACGCCTCTTCAATCGGCTTACAATGAGCAGTTCTTC.

Here the CDR3 reads CASSHVVEGADYGYTF. The CDR3 DNA follows: TGTGCCAGCAGTCACGTAGTTGAGGGCGCGGACTATGGCTACACCTTC. The rearrangement links TRBV28 to TRBJ1-2; D is unresolved. Trimming left V 5 bases short and J 3 bases short, with 19 bases between. The CDR3 consists of 16 residues. The V gene's germline CDR1 is MDHEN and CDR2 SYDVKM.

This clone was seen more than once but under ten times. At one boundary the junction diverges from the germline segment, which might be a read error. V is TRBV11-3 and J is TRBJ1-2; 7 bases line up with TRBD1. Germline CDR1 and CDR2: SGHNT and YENEEA. The CDR3 extends over 14 amino acids. The CDR3 bases are TGTGCCAGCAGCTCCGGCCGACAGGGCTATCGCTACACCTTC. Translation gives CASSSGRQGYRYTF.

V is TRBV19 and J is TRBJ1-5, with TRBD1 matching 9 bases. Germline CDR1 LNHDA, CDR2 SQIVND (reference sequence). The CDR3 is made up of 15 amino acids. The V gene end was trimmed by 0 bases and the J gene end by 4 bases; junction bases not matched to a gene: 1. As DNA, the CDR3 is TGTGCCAGTAGTATAGAGGGACAGGGTAATCAGCCCCAGCATTTT. Translation gives CASSIEGQGNQPQHF. The variable domain in full, completed from reference TRBV19 and TRBJ1-5, reads DGGITQSPKYLFRKEGQNVTLSCEQNLNHDAMYWYRQDPGQGLRLIYYSQIVNDFQKGDIAEGYSVSREKKESFPLTVTSAQKNPTAFYLCASSIEGQGNQPQHFGDGTRLSIL.

The chain links TRBV6-7 to TRBJ2-5; 11 positions agree with TRBD1. Being an ORF, TRBV6-7 has a function that is uncertain. Trimming took 7 bases from V and 5 from J; bases not matched to a gene: 9. The CDR3 is made up of 15 amino acids. This CDR3 reads CASTKGQGAGETQYF. In DNA, the CDR3 is TGTGCCAGCACCAAAGGACAGGGGGCTGGGGAGACCCAGTACTTC.

The J gene is TRBJ2-1, the V gene TRBV9; D uncertain. CDR1 SGDLS and CDR2 YYNGEE come from the germline V gene. The CDR3 spans 12 residues. The V gene lost 5 bases and the J gene lost 6 bases, with 9 bases spanning the gap. The CDR3 loop reads CASRSFGNEQFF. DNA for the CDR3: TGTGCCAGCAGATCGTTCGGCAATGAGCAGTTCTTC.

The chain is built from TRBV11-3 and TRBJ2-1; D gene uncertain. The CDR3 consists of 14 residues. V was trimmed by 3 bases and J by 4 bases, leaving 10 bases between them. Germline V CDR1 and CDR2: SGHNT, YENEEA. For the CDR3, the DNA is TGTGCCAGCAGCTTCTTTGACACATACAATGAGCAGTTCTTC. Amino acids: CASSFFDTYNEQFF.

This clone was seen a handful of times. This chain uses TRBV18 with TRBJ1-4; D not certain. V lost 5 bases and J lost 0, with 10 bases in between. This CDR3 is built from 15 residues. Germline CDR1 reads KGHSH; CDR2 reads LQKENI. The CDR3 here is CASSGQTATNEKLFF. CDR3 nucleotide sequence: TGTGCCAGCTCAGGTCAGACTGCAACTAATGAAAAACTGTTTTTT.

This clone showed up just a few times. CDR3 sequence reads: CASSPGGDEQYF. The CDR3 DNA reads TGTGCCAGCTCCCCGGGTGGGGACGAGCAGTACTTC. The chain is built from TRBV18 and TRBJ2-7; D uncertain. The CDR3 consists of 12 residues. Deletions cut 6 bases from V and 5 bases from J, with 11 bases between. CDR1 and CDR2 from the germline V gene are KGHSH and LQKENI.

This clone was counted between two and nine times. The CDR3 sequence is CACKSRQGTYEQYF. CDR3 DNA: TGTGCCTGCAAATCGAGACAGGGAACCTACGAGCAGTACTTC. The chain couples TRBV9 to TRBJ2-7; 7 bases agree with TRBD1. CDR3 length: 14 amino acids. V trimming: 10 bases; J trimming: 2 bases; junction bases outside the gene matches: 12. In germline, CDR1 is SGDLS, CDR2 YYNGEE.

This clone came up a few times. This chain's CDR3 is CASSLFTIGRGNNEQFF. CDR3 nucleotide sequence: TGTGCCAGCAGTTTATTTACGATCGGTCGTGGGAACAATGAGCAGTTCTTC. V usage is TRBV27 and J usage is TRBJ2-1; D gene unclear. This CDR3 contains 17 residues. The germline V gene has CDR1 MNHEY and CDR2 SMNVEV (reference sequence). Trimming removed 1 base from V and 5 bases from J, with 18 bases in between.

This clone appeared a few times. This chain joins TRBV15 and TRBJ1-4; 7 nucleotides line up with TRBD1. The germline V gene has CDR1 LNHNV and CDR2 YYDKDF (reference sequence). CDR3 size: 15 residues. V lost 0 bases to trimming and J lost 3 bases; unmatched junction nucleotides: 1. The CDR3 loop is CATSREGTANEKLFF. CDR3 coding DNA: TGTGCCACCAGCAGAGAGGGGACAGCTAATGAAAAACTGTTTTTT.

This chain joins TRBV28 and TRBJ1-5; D is unresolved. V lost 8 bases and J 0 bases, leaving 14 bases between the germline ends. The CDR3 has 15 amino acids. Per the germline V gene, CDR1 is MDHEN and CDR2 is SYDVKM. The CDR3 DNA is TGTGCCAGCTACTCGGGGTTCTATAGCAATCAGCCCCAGCATTTT. Translation gives CASYSGFYSNQPQHF.

This clone is termed medium-sized. The V and J genes are TRBV6-8 and TRBJ2-7; TRBD2 agrees at 8 bases. CDR1 and CDR2 from the germline V gene are MNHGY and SAAAGT. The CDR3 is made up of 15 amino acids. After removal of 5 bases from V and 4 bases from J, the junction contained 10 bases not matched to a gene. The DNA of the CDR3 is TGTGCCAGCAGTCAGCCGGGACTAGGGCGGTACGAGCAGTACTTC. Its protein product is CASSQPGLGRYEQYF.

This clone was observed a handful of times. The V gene is TRBV9, the J gene TRBJ1-1; 7 nucleotides agree with TRBD1. The CDR3 is 13 residues long. V lost 5 bases to trimming and J lost 7 bases; unmatched junction nucleotides: 8. The V gene's germline CDR1 is SGDLS and CDR2 YYNGEE. CDR3 sequence: CASSGNRDSEAFF. In DNA, the CDR3 is TGTGCCAGCAGTGGGAACCGGGACAGTGAAGCTTTCTTT.

The V call is TRBV28, the J call TRBJ1-5; no reliable D call. Germline V gene sequence: CDR1 MDHEN, CDR2 SYDVKM. V was clipped by 10 bases and J by 3 bases, with 13 bases between them. This CDR3 has 13 amino acids. For the CDR3, the DNA is TGTGCCACTTATGGGAGAGACAATCAGCCCCAGCATTTT. Protein: CATYGRDNQPQHF.

Here the CDR3 DNA reads TGCGCCAGCAGCCGACAGACGTACCAAGAGACCCAGTACTTC. Protein: CASSRQTYQETQYF. V is TRBV5-1 and J is TRBJ2-5; perhaps TRBD1 as D (5 bases). The CDR3 is made up of 14 amino acids. Trimming left V 4 bases short and J 0 bases short, with 10 bases between. Germline assignment: CDR1 SGHRS and CDR2 YFSETQ. Full variable domain (missing parts from reference TRBV5-1 and TRBJ2-5): KAGVTQTPRYLIKTRGQQVTLSCSPISGHRSVSWYQQTPGQGLQFLFEYFSETQRNKGNFPGRFSGRQFSNSRSEMNVSTLELGDSALYLCASSRQTYQETQYFGPGTRLLVL.

This clone has a handful of counts. This chain uses TRBV6-8 with TRBJ2-3; TRBD2 aligns across 9 bases. Unmatched junction bases numbered 5, after V lost 7 bases and J lost 0 bases. CDR1 MNHGY and CDR2 SAAAGT come from the germline V gene. This CDR3 spans 15 amino acids. The CDR3 region has the DNA TGTGCCAGCATTTATAGCGGGGGTAGCACAGATACGCAGTATTTT. Translating it yields CASIYSGGSTDTQYF.

The chain couples TRBV18 to TRBJ2-3, with D unclear. CDR3 length: 16 residues. Trimming removed 1 base from V and 0 bases from J, with 11 bases in between. CDR1 KGHSH and CDR2 LQKENI come from the germline V gene. The CDR3 loop is CASSPRQPTSTDTQYF. The CDR3 nucleotides read TGTGCCAGCTCACCACGCCAGCCAACTAGCACAGATACGCAGTATTTT. The variable domain in full, with the rest retrieved from reference TRBV18 and TRBJ2-3, is NAGVMQNPRHLVRRRGQEARLRCSPMKGHSHVYWYRQLPEEGLKFMVYLQKENIIDESGMPKERFSAEFPKEGPSILRIQQVVRGDSAAYFCASSPRQPTSTDTQYFGPGTRLTVL.

This clone is large within its sample. This chain uses TRBV11-3 with TRBJ2-7; TRBD2 is a possible D gene (7 bases). Germline CDR1 is SGHNT and CDR2 is YENEEA. Trimming shortened V by 5 bases and J by 0 bases, and 20 bases separated the two germline ends. The CDR3 is made up of 17 amino acids. Here the CDR3 DNA reads TGTGCCAGCAGCCCTAGCGGCAGCGGGACAACCTCCTACGAGCAGTACTTC. It specifies CASSPSGSGTTSYEQYF.

This clone has just a few counts. The V call is TRBV23-1, the J call TRBJ1-1; D gene unclear. TRBV23-1 is recorded as an ORF, its role being uncertain. This CDR3 is 13 amino acids long. The V and J ends lost 6 bases and 4 bases respectively, with 12 bases between them. In DNA form, the CDR3 reads TGCGCCAGCAGCTTCTCAGAAGGCACTGAAGCTTTCTTT. This gives the protein CASSFSEGTEAFF.

The chain combines TRBV6-8 with TRBJ2-1; TRBD1 might be the D (7 bases). Germline CDR1 is MNHGY and CDR2 is SAAAGT. This CDR3 region has 13 residues. V lost 4 bases and J 13 bases, leaving 17 bases between the germline ends. The CDR3 nucleotides are TGTGCCAGCAGTTCCAGGGGGGATACCCAACAGTTCTTC. Translating gives CASSSRGDTQQFF.

The CDR3 bases are TGTGCCACCAGCCGGGGGGGGACAGGGGCTTACGAGCAGTACTTC. Encoded protein: CATSRGGTGAYEQYF. V is TRBV15 and J is TRBJ2-7; 10 bases align to TRBD1. This CDR3 has 15 residues. Unmatched junction bases numbered 8, after V lost 5 bases and J lost 4 bases. CDR1 is LNHNV and CDR2 is YYDKDF in the germline V gene (reference sequence).

This rearrangement joins TRBV5-1 to TRBJ2-1; 8 positions match TRBD1. Germline CDR1 and CDR2: SGHRS and YFSETQ. CDR3 size: 15 residues. The V gene end was trimmed by 3 bases and the J gene end by 4 bases; junction bases not matched to a gene: 6. The chain's CDR3 is CASSSWTGTYNEQFF. As DNA, the CDR3 is TGCGCCAGCAGCTCATGGACAGGGACTTACAATGAGCAGTTCTTC.

This sequence joins TRBV29-1 and TRBJ1-4; D perhaps matches TRBD1 (6 bases). Germline CDR1 SQVTM, CDR2 ANQGSEA. Trimming took off 0 bases at V and 5 bases at J, with 13 bases between the two ends. The CDR3 has 15 residues. CDR3 coding DNA: TGCAGCGTTGAAGATCTAGGGGGGCGGAATGAAAAACTGTTTTTT. Residues: CSVEDLGGRNEKLFF.